This T cell receptor (beta chain) was documented in a study of blood T cell repertoires in COVID-19 (dated by TCRdb to 2020 to 2022). Broadly, across the study: The collaborator samples originated in the United States, Italy and Spain and spanned the acute and convalescent phases of COVID-19. The material from the prospective study consisted of cDNA or gDNA derived from T cells, B-cell-depleted T cells, or PBMCs. Deeply sampled blood TCRbeta repertoires from subjects exposed to, actively infected with, or recovered from COVID-19 were included in the dataset. The repertoires were released in a freely available public database meant as a resource for research on the immune response to SARS-CoV-2. Samples were obtained from the ongoing ImmuneRACE study (first 160 participants) and from some 1,300 subjects provided by 6 global collaborators. Nearly every sample came with metadata listing a de-identified subject ID, COVID-19 status, age in years and sex. HLA class I and class II types, where available, came from metadata supplied by the sample provider rather than from assay-based typing. Overall results and qualifications from the work: The amount of clinical and demographic metadata varied by source and participant and was provided uncurated.

One collaborating source in Seattle enrolled patients during active infection and followed them longitudinally through the course of disease. The collaborating institutions used their own protocols to collect whole blood in K2EDTA tubes. For TCRbeta analysis, collaborator samples were shipped as frozen whole blood, as isolated PBMCs, or as DNA extracted from either sample type. The CDR3 starts with the cysteine, ends with the phenylalanine, and has 10 residues. Only CDR3 DNA remains: 30 bases, in frame from the first base. The junction shows trimming of 7 bases on V and 8 bases on J, and the gene matches do not reach 4 bases of it. CDR1 and CDR2 (SQVTM, ANQGSEA) derive from the germline V gene. TCRbeta CDR3 regions were amplified from genomic DNA using the immunoSEQ Assay, a bias-controlled multiplex PCR. In the authors' own workflow: Nucleated cell counts per sample were estimated from amplification of reference gene primers within the assay. To quantify the absolute abundance of each unique TCRbeta CDR3 rearrangement, sequence reads were collapsed and filtered. For each sample, productive Simpson clonality was calculated as the square root of Simpson's diversity index over productive rearrangements. TCRdb stores this immuneACCESS table with in-frame sequences only. Part of the clones is absent; in the studies checked, under half of the shortfall reflects unresolved V genes, and no reason is known for the rest. For V, J and clone size, that table is used; D and trimming come from the DNA. This sample has 200,000 to 250,000 clones in its table, and 75% to 85% of those were observed once. The ten top clones hold around 7% of the sample.

Regarding this clone: The antigen it binds to is not known. Qualities for individual bases were not recorded, and no much larger clone is one base off.

The origin of this receptor is a woman of 80 years or more with COVID-19, enrolled during active disease. The rearrangement combines TRBV29-1 with TRBJ1-1, with 7 middle bases fitting TRBD1. The sequencing sample was made of peripheral blood. In nucleotides, the sequence is TGCAGCGCTGGACAGGTCGAAGCTTTCTTT. This gives the protein CSAGQVEAFF.